This TCR beta chain was identified during a study of radiation and T cells in renal cell carcinoma. Study-level points and caveats: No pretreatment tumor biopsies were available for baseline clonotypes.

Described time point: blood 4 weeks post-SBRT, at nephrectomy. Described treatment: 15 Gy SBRT to primary tumor, nephrectomy 4 weeks later. The tumor was a clear cell renal cell carcinoma. Remarks on this clone: The antigen is undetermined.

Clones were sequenced by immunoSEQ multiplex PCR, and TCRdb holds only the in-frame ones, with some missing. The data show roughly 61,000 clones, about three quarters seen once. Germline loops: CDR1 LNHDA, CDR2 SQIVND (reference sequence). This CDR3 is 11 amino acids long. Losses at the gene ends were 10 bases for V and 9 bases for J; bases not matched to a gene: 5. V usage is TRBV19 and J usage is TRBJ2-4, with TRBD1 matching over 8 bases. The TCR sequence derives from a man aged 60-69 years with renal cell carcinoma. The input for sequencing was blood, taken from a patient whose treatment included radiotherapy and nephrectomy. The DNA of the CDR3 is TGTGCCACCATAACAGGGGGCATTCAGTACTTC. Encoded protein: CATITGGIQYF.